The next 31 T cell receptor beta chains were all read from a single sample in a study of cytomegalovirus exposure and HLA in healthy donors. PCR amplification relied on 60 Vbeta primers (plus 13 Jbeta primers). Some clones are missing from TCRdb's copy, which holds only in-frame ones; the method was immunoSEQ multiplex PCR. Among about 160,000 clones listed, roughly 80% were seen once. The sample taken for sequencing was PBMCs. The receptor source for this set is a woman aged 40 to 49 in good health and CMV-seronegative.

The chain has TRBV18 and TRBJ1-5; D is possibly TRBD1 (5 bases). Germline CDR1 is KGHSH and CDR2 is LQKENI. The CDR3 spans 13 residues. Between the trimmed V and J ends, which lost 2 bases and 10 bases, there was a span of 12 bases. CDR3 coding DNA: TGTGCCAGCTCACCAGACCTCCAGGGACCCCAGCATTTT. Translating it yields CASSPDLQGPQHF. The entire variable domain, with the rest obtained from reference TRBV18 and TRBJ1-5, is as follows: NAGVMQNPRHLVRRRGQEARLRCSPMKGHSHVYWYRQLPEEGLKFMVYLQKENIIDESGMPKERFSAEFPKEGPSILRIQQVVRGDSAAYFCASSPDLQGPQHFGDGTRLSIL.

This clone was seen only a few times. The V and J genes are TRBV6-5 and TRBJ1-4; 9 bases agree with TRBD1. The J segment lost 6 bases and the V segment lost 6 bases, leaving 8 bases of the junction unmatched. Germline V gene sequence: CDR1 MNHEY, CDR2 SVGAGI. The CDR3 length is 15 residues. CDR3 protein: CASRSTGTGYEKLFF. The CDR3 coding sequence is TGTGCCAGCAGATCCACCGGGACAGGGTATGAAAAACTGTTTTTT.

V gene TRBV2 combines with J gene TRBJ2-3; TRBD2 aligns across 7 bases. Germline V lookup: CDR1 SNHLY, CDR2 FYNNEI. After removal of 0 bases from V and 3 bases from J, the junction contained 15 bases not matched to a gene. The CDR3 sequence is 19 residues long. CDR3 residues: CASSEALPERGRGTDTQYF. The CDR3 DNA reads as TGTGCCAGCAGTGAAGCGCTTCCGGAGCGGGGACGGGGTACAGATACGCAGTATTTT.

This rearrangement joins TRBV9 to TRBJ2-7; weak D call: TRBD2 (7 bases). Per the germline V gene, CDR1 is SGDLS and CDR2 is YYNGEE. This CDR3 comprises 14 residues. V was trimmed by 3 bases and J by 3 bases, leaving 13 bases between them. The CDR3 is CASSEGGGGYEQYF. The DNA of the CDR3 is TGTGCCAGCAGCGAGGGAGGGGGGGGCTACGAGCAGTACTTC.

V gene TRBV18 combines with J gene TRBJ1-4, with no clear D. The V gene lost 1 base and the J gene lost 7 bases, with 7 bases spanning the gap. In germline, CDR1 is KGHSH, CDR2 LQKENI. The CDR3 is 13 residues long. This CDR3 reads CASSPRRGEKLFF. CDR3 DNA sequence: TGTGCCAGCTCACCACGCCGGGGTGAAAAACTGTTTTTT.

The gene calls are TRBV15 and TRBJ1-2; weak D call: TRBD1 (6 bases). Per the germline V gene, CDR1 is LNHNV and CDR2 is YYDKDF (reference sequence). This CDR3 has 13 residues. With 3 bases removed from V and 8 bases from J, the gap between germline ends came to 13 bases. The chain's CDR3 is CATSRDSIGGYTF. CDR3 DNA sequence: TGTGCCACCAGCAGGGACAGTATCGGCGGCTACACCTTC.

The sample holds a few counts of this clone. The V gene is TRBV7-9, the J gene TRBJ2-5, with 7 nucleotides matching TRBD1. Germline V CDR1 and CDR2: SEHNR, FQNEAQ (reference sequence). The junction had 2 bases not matched to a gene; V was cut back by 1 base and J by 0 bases. CDR3 length: 15 amino acids. The CDR3 region is CASSLGDRDQETQYF. The CDR3 DNA sequence: TGTGCCAGCAGCTTAGGTGACAGGGACCAAGAGACCCAGTACTTC.

This clone has more than one count but fewer than ten. The CDR3 coding sequence is TGCGCCAGCACCGCCGAAGGGACTAGCTTCAGTGAGCAGTTCTTC. Its protein is CASTAEGTSFSEQFF. The chain links TRBV5-1 to TRBJ2-1, with TRBD2 matching over 9 bases. Germline V gene sequence: CDR1 SGHRS, CDR2 YFSETQ. The CDR3 sequence is 15 residues long. V lost 6 bases and J lost 9; bases outside the gene matches: 13.

The chain recombines TRBV5-1 with TRBJ1-2; 7 nucleotides line up with TRBD1. After removal of 3 bases from V and 1 base from J, the junction contained 6 bases not matched to a gene. Germline V gene sequence: CDR1 SGHRS, CDR2 YFSETQ. This CDR3 spans 15 amino acids. This CDR3 is CASSWGDSFNYGYTF. The CDR3 nucleotides are TGCGCCAGCAGCTGGGGGGACAGTTTTAACTATGGCTACACCTTC.

The rearrangement links TRBV5-4 to TRBJ1-4, with TRBD1 matching 8 bases. The CDR3 extends over 14 amino acids. The germline CDR1 and CDR2 sequences are SGHNT and YYREEE (reference sequence). The J segment lost 3 bases and the V segment lost 4 bases, leaving 2 bases of the junction unmatched. CDR3 in DNA: TGTGCCAGCAGCCGACAGGGGTCTAATGAAAAACTGTTTTTT. This gives the protein CASSRQGSNEKLFF.

The V and J genes are TRBV6-1 and TRBJ2-5; no clear D gene. Germline CDR1 MNHNS, CDR2 SASEGT. The CDR3 is made up of 12 amino acids. Between the trimmed V and J ends, which lost 4 bases and 11 bases, there was a span of 14 bases. CDR3 sequence: CASSVQIEEQYF. CDR3 sequence (DNA): TGTGCCAGCAGTGTCCAAATAGAGGAGCAGTACTTC.

V and J are TRBV29-1 and TRBJ2-2; a weak D match, TRBD2 (7 bases). Germline assignment: CDR1 SQVTM and CDR2 ANQGSEA. The CDR3 is made up of 16 amino acids. V was shortened by 5 bases and J by 6 bases, with 22 bases between the two germline ends. The CDR3 protein is CSVLPRGGASAGELFF. CDR3 nucleotide sequence: TGCAGCGTTCTACCCCGAGGGGGGGCTAGTGCCGGGGAGCTGTTTTTT.

This clone has more than one count but fewer than ten. The J gene is TRBJ2-2, the V gene TRBV19; the match to TRBD1 covers 8 bases. Germline values: CDR1 LNHDA, CDR2 SQIVND (reference sequence). V lost 5 bases, J lost 6 bases, and 8 bases stayed unmatched. This CDR3 has 15 residues. The CDR3 DNA sequence: TGTGCCAGTAGTTCAAGGACAGGGACCTCCGGGGAGCTGTTTTTT. Protein product: CASSSRTGTSGELFF.

The rearrangement links TRBV5-5 to TRBJ1-2; D unresolved. Deletions cut 1 base from V and 4 bases from J, with 8 bases between. Looked up from germline, CDR1 is SGHKS and CDR2 is YYEKEE (reference sequence). The CDR3 extends over 13 amino acids. The CDR3 loop reads CASSLPGSYGYTF. The CDR3 DNA follows: TGTGCCAGCAGCTTGCCGGGGAGCTATGGCTACACCTTC.

The CDR3 sequence is CASSSPGTRNSPLHF. CDR3 coding DNA: TGTGCCAGCAGTTCACCCGGGACAAGGAATTCACCCCTCCACTTT. The V call is TRBV6-5, the J call TRBJ1-6, with D perhaps matching TRBD1 (6 bases). In germline, CDR1 is MNHEY, CDR2 SVGAGI. V shed 4 bases and J shed 7 bases, with 14 bases lying between them. This CDR3 comprises 15 residues.

The chain combines TRBV5-6 with TRBJ1-5; D is ambiguous. This CDR3 contains 13 residues. In germline, CDR1 is SGHDT, CDR2 YYEEEE. V lost 2 bases and J 7 bases, leaving 10 bases between the germline ends. CDR3 region: CASSFGVGQPQHF. In nucleotides, the CDR3 is TGTGCCAGCAGCTTCGGGGTTGGGCAGCCCCAGCATTTT.

The V call is TRBV28, the J call TRBJ1-1, with D perhaps TRBD1 (6 bases). The CDR3 consists of 14 residues. Trimming cost V 3 bases and J 4 bases, with 12 bases left between them. The germline V gene has CDR1 MDHEN and CDR2 SYDVKM. The CDR3 reads CASSLGSRGTEAFF. The DNA for the CDR3 is TGTGCCAGCAGTTTGGGCAGCAGGGGCACTGAAGCTTTCTTT. Drawing the rest from reference TRBV28 and TRBJ1-1, the complete variable domain is DVKVTQSSRYLVKRTGEKVFLECVQDMDHENMFWYRQDPGLGLRLIYFSYDVKMKEKGDIPEGYSVSREKKERFSLILESASTNQTSMYLCASSLGSRGTEAFFGQGTRLTVV.

This clone has only a few counts. The rearrangement joins TRBV6-5 to TRBJ1-3; TRBD1 matches at 8 bases. V shed 6 bases and J 8 bases; nucleotides not matched to a gene: 3. CDR1 MNHEY and CDR2 SVGAGI come from the germline V gene. This CDR3 spans 12 amino acids. The CDR3 nucleotides are TGTGCCAGCAGAGGACAGGGAGACACCATATATTTT. Encoded protein: CASRGQGDTIYF.

V gene TRBV5-4 combines with J gene TRBJ2-1; 9 bases agree with TRBD2. The CDR3 spans 17 residues. Germline CDR1 reads SGHNT; CDR2 reads YYREEE (reference sequence). With V trimmed by 3 bases and J by 0 bases, 7 bases remained unmatched. CDR3: CASSWRRGGDSYNEQFF. CDR3 DNA sequence: TGTGCCAGCAGCTGGAGGCGCGGGGGGGACTCCTACAATGAGCAGTTCTTC.

On this clone itself: Given a far larger clone just one base away, this is likely a sequencing read error. The rearrangement joins TRBV12-1 to TRBJ1-2; the table's D gene call, TRBD1, was not cross checked with the DNA. TRBV12-1 is termed a pseudogene. CDR3 length: 13 residues. The CDR3 DNA reads as TGTGCCAGCAGACCGGGACAGAACTATGGCTACACCTTC. As protein: CASRPGQNYGYTF.

This chain links TRBV28 with TRBJ1-2; D unclear. This CDR3 contains 13 residues. Trimming stripped 7 bases from V and 0 bases from J, with 9 bases between. Germline assignment: CDR1 MDHEN and CDR2 SYDVKM. The CDR3 nucleotides read TGTGCCAGCAACTTCCCGGCTAACTATGGCTACACCTTC. Its protein is CASNFPANYGYTF.

The chain uses TRBV6-5 and TRBJ1-1; TRBD1 agrees at 7 bases. The J segment lost 4 bases and the V segment lost 7 bases, leaving 9 bases of the junction unmatched. From germline, CDR1 is MNHEY and CDR2 SVGAGI. The CDR3 contains 14 residues. The CDR3 here is CASIVTGLGTEAFF. The CDR3 DNA is TGTGCCAGCATCGTGACAGGGCTTGGCACTGAAGCTTTCTTT.

The chain uses TRBV6-6 and TRBJ1-6; D perhaps matches TRBD1 (5 bases). V lost 2 bases and J lost 9, with 14 bases in between. The germline CDR1 and CDR2 sequences are MNHNY and SVGAGI (reference sequence). The CDR3 spans 15 residues. In DNA form, the CDR3 reads TGTGCCAGCAGTTACGGAGGGGCTGCGGGTTCACCCCTCCACTTT. Its protein product is CASSYGGAAGSPLHF.

CDR3 coding DNA: TGTGCCAGTACAGGGGGGGTGTCCTATGGCTACACCTTC. The encoded protein is CASTGGVSYGYTF. The genes are TRBV6-5 and TRBJ1-2, with 8 nucleotides matching TRBD1. J gave up 4 bases and V 9 bases, and 7 bases lay outside the gene matches. CDR1 is MNHEY and CDR2 is SVGAGI in the germline V gene. CDR3 length: 13 amino acids.

This rearrangement joins TRBV4-1 to TRBJ2-7; D is unclear. The V end lost 3 bases, the J end lost 0 bases, and 9 bases lay between the germline ends. The CDR3 contains 14 residues. Germline V gene lookup returns CDR1 MGHRA and CDR2 YSYEKL. The CDR3 is CASSHLYNSYEQYF. As DNA, the CDR3 is TGCGCCAGCAGCCATCTCTATAACTCCTACGAGCAGTACTTC.

This clone appeared once. The chain employs TRBV5-1 and TRBJ2-1, with TRBD1 matching 9 bases. The length of the CDR3 is 17 residues. The germline V gene has CDR1 SGHRS and CDR2 YFSETQ. V dropped 1 base and J dropped 4; count of bases not matched to a gene: 9. The CDR3 region has the DNA TGCGCCAGCAGCTTGAGGGCCGGGACAGGGTCATACAATGAGCAGTTCTTC. This translates into CASSLRAGTGSYNEQFF.

This clone showed up just once. The chain has TRBV6-6 and TRBJ1-1; 7 bases align to TRBD1. Germline CDR1 and CDR2: MNHNY and SVGAGI (reference sequence). The CDR3 runs to 13 residues. V dropped 6 bases and J dropped 3; count of bases not matched to a gene: 4. The CDR3 region is CASRRDRDTEAFF. Here the CDR3 DNA reads TGTGCCAGCAGGCGCGACAGGGACACTGAAGCTTTCTTT.

This chain joins TRBV19 and TRBJ1-1; D uncertain. Between the trimmed V and J ends, which lost 6 bases and 10 bases, there was a span of 12 bases. CDR1 is LNHDA and CDR2 is SQIVND in the germline V gene (reference sequence). The CDR3 has 11 residues. The DNA for the CDR3 is TGTGCCAGTAGCGGACTGGTGGGAGCTTTCTTT. Amino acids: CASSGLVGAFF.

This clone was found a few times. The CDR3 reads CASSESDRGAGNTEAFF. CDR3 DNA sequence: TGTGCCAGCAGTGAGTCGGACAGGGGCGCGGGGAACACTGAAGCTTTCTTT. The chain is built from TRBV2 and TRBJ1-1, with TRBD1 matching 9 bases. V dropped 3 bases and J dropped 1; count of bases not matched to a gene: 9. Germline lookup yields CDR1 SNHLY and CDR2 FYNNEI. This CDR3 comprises 17 residues.

The chain combines TRBV6-5 with TRBJ2-7, with TRBD1 identical over 7 bases. This CDR3 has 14 residues. The V gene end was trimmed by 6 bases and the J gene end by 2 bases; junction bases not matched to a gene: 7. CDR1 is MNHEY, CDR2 SVGAGI, per germline. The CDR3 is CASRRQGRTYEQYF. The DNA of the CDR3 is TGTGCCAGCAGACGACAGGGACGAACCTACGAGCAGTACTTC.

The rearrangement links TRBV5-6 to TRBJ1-5, with D tentatively TRBD1 (5 bases). Germline V lookup: CDR1 SGHDT, CDR2 YYEEEE. The CDR3 is made up of 16 amino acids. With 4 bases removed from V and 3 bases from J, the gap between germline ends came to 17 bases. The CDR3 is CASSGDSAAYNQPQHF. CDR3 nucleotide sequence: TGTGCCAGCAGCGGTGACAGCGCAGCCTACAATCAGCCCCAGCATTTT.